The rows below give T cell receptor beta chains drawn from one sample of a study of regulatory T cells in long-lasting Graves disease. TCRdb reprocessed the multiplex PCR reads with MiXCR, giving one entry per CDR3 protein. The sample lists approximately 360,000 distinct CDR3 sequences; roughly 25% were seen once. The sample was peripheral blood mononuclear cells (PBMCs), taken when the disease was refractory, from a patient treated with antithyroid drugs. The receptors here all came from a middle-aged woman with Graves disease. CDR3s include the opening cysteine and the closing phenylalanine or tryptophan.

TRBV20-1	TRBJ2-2	CSARRDFDTGELFF
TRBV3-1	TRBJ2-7	CASSRSDTYEQYF
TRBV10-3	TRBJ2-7	CAISGTGGYEQYF
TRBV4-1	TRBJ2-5	CASSPGINKETQYF
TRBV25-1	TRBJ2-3	CASSRGLDTDTQYF
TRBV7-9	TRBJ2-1	CASSSFAQDRWFF
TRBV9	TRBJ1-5	CASSVGADSNQPQHF
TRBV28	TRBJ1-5	CASKARDLGGRWSNQPQHF
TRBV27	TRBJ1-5	CARHSERGGYGRNQPQHF
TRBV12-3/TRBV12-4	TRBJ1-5	CASSQGTGRSNQPQHF
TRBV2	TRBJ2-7	CASSRGSGYTSYEQYF
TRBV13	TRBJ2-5	CASSSLAGAGETQYF
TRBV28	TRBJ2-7	CASSPPLKPYEQYF
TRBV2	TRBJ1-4	CASSGDSNEKLFF
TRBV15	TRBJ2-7	CATSGGTGSHEQYF
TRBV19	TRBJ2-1	CATEDRAANEQFF
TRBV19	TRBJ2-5	CASSATGPGTQYF
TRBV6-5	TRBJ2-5	CASSYSFRGIGETQYF
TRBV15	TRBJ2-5	CATSRRPGSGRGAETQYF
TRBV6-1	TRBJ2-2	CASSESVTDNTGELFF
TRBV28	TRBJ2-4	CASRIQGTTKNIQYF
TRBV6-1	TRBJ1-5	CASSAQGYQPQHF
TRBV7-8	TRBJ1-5	CASSLAGINQPQHF
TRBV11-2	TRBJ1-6	CASSLDPGSPLHF
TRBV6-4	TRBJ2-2	CASSPLAGVDGELFF
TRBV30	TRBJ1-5	CAWSRGVSSNQPQHF
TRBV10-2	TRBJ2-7	CASSAAGLSLEQYF
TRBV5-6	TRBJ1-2	CASSPPTGEVEGSGYTF
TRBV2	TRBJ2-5	CASSAMGETRYF
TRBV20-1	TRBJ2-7	CSANSGIGDEQYF
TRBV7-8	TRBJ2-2	CASSLVAGVAGELFF
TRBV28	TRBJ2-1	CASSLYRETYNEQFF
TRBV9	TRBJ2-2	CASSGTILGTGELFF
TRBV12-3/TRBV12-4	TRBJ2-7	CASSFGAGVAYEQYF
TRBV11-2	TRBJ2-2	CASSERVGELFF
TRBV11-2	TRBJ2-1	CASSLAWGNHDEQFF
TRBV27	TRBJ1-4	CASSFGGRKKLFF
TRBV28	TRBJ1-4	CASSPVGGRTNEKLFF
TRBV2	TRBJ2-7	CATMRTAFRYEQYF
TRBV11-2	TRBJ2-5	CASSFSFGTGRETQYF
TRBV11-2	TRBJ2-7	CASRIFLDFTYEQYF
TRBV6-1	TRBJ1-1	CASRERQGDEAFF
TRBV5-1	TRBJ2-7	CASSLARIYEQYF
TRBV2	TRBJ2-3	CASRNGLAGTDTQYF
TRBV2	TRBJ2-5	CASSVLAGGVETQYF
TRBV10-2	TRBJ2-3	CASSEWPSGSTDTQYF
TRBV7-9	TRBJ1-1	CASRPRGRDTEAFF
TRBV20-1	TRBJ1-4	CSARGQGANEKLFF
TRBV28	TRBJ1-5	CASSSHRGLQPQHF
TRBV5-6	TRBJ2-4	CASSDGTEIAKNIQYF
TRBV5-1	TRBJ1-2	CASSVTGDGDYGYTF
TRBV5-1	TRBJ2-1	CASSLRRSSYNEQFF
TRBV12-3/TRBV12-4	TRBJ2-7	CASRDGPTYEQYF
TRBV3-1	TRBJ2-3	CASSQFQEPTDTQYF
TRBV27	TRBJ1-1	CASSQAFRANTEAFF
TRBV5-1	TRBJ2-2	CASSSTGSYTGELFF
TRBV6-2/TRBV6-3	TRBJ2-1	CASIRDNEQFF